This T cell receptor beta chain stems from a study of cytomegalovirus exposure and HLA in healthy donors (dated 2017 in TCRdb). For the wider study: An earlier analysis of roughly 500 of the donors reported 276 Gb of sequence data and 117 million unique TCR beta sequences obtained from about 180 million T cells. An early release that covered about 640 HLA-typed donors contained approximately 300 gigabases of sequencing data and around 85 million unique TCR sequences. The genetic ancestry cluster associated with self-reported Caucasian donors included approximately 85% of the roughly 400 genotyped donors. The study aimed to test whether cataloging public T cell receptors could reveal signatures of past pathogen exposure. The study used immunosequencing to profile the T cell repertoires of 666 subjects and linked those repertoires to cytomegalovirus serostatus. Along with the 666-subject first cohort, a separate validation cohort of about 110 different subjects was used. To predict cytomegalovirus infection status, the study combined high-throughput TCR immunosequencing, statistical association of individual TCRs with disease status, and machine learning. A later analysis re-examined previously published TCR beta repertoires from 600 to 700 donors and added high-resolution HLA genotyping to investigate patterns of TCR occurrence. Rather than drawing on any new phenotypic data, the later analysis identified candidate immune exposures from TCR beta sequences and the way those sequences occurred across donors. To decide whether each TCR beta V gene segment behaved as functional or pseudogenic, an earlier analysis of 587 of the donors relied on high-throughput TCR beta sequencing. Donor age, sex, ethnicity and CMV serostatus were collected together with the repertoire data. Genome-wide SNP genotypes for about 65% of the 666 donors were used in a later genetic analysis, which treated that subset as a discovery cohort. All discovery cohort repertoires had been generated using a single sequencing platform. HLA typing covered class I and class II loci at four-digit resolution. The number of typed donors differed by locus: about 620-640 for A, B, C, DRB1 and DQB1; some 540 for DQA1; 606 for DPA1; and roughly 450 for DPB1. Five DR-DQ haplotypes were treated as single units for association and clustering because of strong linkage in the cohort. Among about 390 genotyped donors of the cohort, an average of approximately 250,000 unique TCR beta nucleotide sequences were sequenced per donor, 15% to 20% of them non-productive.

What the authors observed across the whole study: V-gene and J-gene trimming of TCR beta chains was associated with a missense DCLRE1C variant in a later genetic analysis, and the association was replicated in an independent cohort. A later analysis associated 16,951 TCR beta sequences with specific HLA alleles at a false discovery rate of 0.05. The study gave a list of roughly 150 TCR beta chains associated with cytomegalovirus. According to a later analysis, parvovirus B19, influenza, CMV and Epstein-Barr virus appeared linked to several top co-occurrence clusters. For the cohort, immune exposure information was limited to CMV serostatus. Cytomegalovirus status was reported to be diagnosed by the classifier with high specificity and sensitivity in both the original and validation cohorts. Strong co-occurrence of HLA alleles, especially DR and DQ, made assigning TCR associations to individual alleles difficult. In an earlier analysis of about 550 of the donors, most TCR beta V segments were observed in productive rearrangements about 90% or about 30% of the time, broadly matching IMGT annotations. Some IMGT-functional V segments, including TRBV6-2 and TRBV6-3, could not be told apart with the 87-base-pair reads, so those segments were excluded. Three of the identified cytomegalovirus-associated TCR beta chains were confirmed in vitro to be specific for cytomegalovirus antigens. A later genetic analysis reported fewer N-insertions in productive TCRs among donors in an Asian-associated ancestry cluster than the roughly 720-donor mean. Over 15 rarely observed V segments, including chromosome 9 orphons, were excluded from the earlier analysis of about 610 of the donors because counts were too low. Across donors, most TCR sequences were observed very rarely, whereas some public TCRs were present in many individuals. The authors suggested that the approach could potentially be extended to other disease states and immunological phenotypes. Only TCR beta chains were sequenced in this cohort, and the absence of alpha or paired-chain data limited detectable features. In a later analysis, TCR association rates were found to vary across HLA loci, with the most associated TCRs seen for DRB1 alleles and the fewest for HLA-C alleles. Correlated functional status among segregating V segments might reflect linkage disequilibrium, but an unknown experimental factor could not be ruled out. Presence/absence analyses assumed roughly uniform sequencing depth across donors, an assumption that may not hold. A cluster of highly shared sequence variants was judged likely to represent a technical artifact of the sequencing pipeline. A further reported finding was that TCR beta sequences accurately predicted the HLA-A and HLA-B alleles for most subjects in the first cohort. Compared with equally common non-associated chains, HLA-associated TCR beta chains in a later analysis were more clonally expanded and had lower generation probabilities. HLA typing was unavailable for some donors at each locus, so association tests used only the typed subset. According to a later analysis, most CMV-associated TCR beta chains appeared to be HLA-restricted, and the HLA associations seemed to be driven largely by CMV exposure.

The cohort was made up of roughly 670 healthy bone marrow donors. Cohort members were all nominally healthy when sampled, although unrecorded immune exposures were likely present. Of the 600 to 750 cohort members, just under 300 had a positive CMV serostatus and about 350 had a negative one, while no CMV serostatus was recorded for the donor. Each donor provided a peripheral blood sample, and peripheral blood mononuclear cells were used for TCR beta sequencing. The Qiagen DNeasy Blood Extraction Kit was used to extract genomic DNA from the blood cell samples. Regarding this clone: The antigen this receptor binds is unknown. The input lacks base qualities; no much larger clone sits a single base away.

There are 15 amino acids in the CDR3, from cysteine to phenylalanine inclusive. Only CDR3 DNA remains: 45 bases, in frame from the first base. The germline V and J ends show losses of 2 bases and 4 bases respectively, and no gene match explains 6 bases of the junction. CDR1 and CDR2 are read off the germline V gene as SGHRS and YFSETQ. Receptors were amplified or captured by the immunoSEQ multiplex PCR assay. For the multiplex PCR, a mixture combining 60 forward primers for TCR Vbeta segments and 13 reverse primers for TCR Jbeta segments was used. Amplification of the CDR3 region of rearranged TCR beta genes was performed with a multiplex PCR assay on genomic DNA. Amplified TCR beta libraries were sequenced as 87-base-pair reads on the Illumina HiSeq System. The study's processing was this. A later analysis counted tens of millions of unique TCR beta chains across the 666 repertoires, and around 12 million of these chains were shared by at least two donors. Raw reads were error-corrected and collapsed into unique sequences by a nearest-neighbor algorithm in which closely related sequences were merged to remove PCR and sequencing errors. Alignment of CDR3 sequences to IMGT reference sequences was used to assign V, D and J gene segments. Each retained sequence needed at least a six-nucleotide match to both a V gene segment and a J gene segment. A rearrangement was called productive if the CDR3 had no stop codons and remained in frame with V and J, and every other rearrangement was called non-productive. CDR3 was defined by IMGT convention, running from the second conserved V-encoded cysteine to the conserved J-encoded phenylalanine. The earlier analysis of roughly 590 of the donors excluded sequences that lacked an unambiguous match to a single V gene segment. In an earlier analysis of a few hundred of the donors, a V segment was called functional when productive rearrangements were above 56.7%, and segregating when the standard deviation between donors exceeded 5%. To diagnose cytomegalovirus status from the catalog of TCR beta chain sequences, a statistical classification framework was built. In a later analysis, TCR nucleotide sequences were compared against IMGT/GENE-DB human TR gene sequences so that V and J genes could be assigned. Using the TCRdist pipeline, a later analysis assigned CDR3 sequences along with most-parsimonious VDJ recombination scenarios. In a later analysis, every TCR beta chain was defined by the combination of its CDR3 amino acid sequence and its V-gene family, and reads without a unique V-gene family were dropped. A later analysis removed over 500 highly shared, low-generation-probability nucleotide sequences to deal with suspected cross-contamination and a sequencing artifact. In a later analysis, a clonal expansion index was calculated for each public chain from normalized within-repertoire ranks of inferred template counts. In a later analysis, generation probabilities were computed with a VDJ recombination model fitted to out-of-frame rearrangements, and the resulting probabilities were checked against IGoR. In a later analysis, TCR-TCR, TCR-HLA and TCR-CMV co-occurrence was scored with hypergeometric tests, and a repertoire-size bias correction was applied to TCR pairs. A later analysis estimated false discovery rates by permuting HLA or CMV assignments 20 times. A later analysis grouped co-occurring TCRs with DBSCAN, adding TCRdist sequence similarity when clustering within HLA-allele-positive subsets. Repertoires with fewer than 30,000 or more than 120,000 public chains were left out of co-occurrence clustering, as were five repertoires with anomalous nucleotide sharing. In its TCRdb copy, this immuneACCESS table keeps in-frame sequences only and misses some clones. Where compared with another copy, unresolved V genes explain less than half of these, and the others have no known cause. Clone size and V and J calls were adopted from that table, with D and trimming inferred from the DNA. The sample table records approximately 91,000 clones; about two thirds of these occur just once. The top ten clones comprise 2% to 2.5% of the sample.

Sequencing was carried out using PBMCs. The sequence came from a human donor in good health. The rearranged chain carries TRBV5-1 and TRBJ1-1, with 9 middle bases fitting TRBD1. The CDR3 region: CASSLQGAGGTEAFF. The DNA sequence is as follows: TGCGCCAGCAGCTTACAGGGGGCTGGGGGCACTGAAGCTTTCTTT.